A selection of T cell receptor beta chains follows, all from one sample in a study of T cell responses to AZD1222 COVID-19 vaccine. TCRdb keeps only in-frame clones here, not all; method: immunoSEQ multiplex PCR. The sample contains over 100,000 clones, more than 70% of which appear only once. This specimen was peripheral blood, taken 28 days after the second AZD1222 dose. These receptors all stem from an adult who received the AZD1222 COVID-19 vaccine. Both conserved end residues are part of each CDR3. D genes are given only for firm matches. The listing skips clone size in some rows; elsewhere it reads once, few, many or a size class.

v_gene	j_gene	abundance	d_gene	CDR3aa	CDR3nt
TRBV2	TRBJ2-7	.	TRBD1	CASSTTGGIYEQYF	TGTGCCAGCAGTACGACAGGGGGCATTTACGAGCAGTACTTC
TRBV12-3/TRBV12-4	TRBJ1-1	.	.	CASSFILNTEAFF	TGTGCCAGCAGTTTCATTCTTAACACTGAAGCTTTCTTT
TRBV24-1	TRBJ2-2	.	TRBD2	CATSDSGRIVVSGLAGGPGELFF	TGTGCCACCAGTGATTCCGGTCGTATTGTGGTCTCCGGACTAGCGGGAGGGCCTGGGGAGCTGTTTTTT
TRBV6-4	TRBJ2-3	.	.	CASKAGGTDTQYF	TGTGCCAGCAAGGCCGGGGGCACAGATACGCAGTATTTT
TRBV6-2/TRBV6-3	TRBJ2-2	.	TRBD2	CASSSGEAGELFF	TGTGCCAGCAGTAGCGGGGAGGCCGGGGAGCTGTTTTTT
TRBV4-2	TRBJ1-1	few	.	CASSQITEAFF	TGTGCCAGCAGCCAAATTACTGAAGCTTTCTTT
TRBV6-2/TRBV6-3	TRBJ1-2	.	.	CASSYLALSHYGYTF	TGTGCCAGCAGTTACCTGGCCCTATCGCACTATGGCTACACCTTC
TRBV7-9	TRBJ2-1	few	.	CASSLDHNEQFF	TGTGCCAGCAGCTTAGACCACAATGAGCAGTTCTTC
TRBV30	TRBJ2-2	.	.	CAWTRETGELFF	TGTGCCTGGACACGGGAAACCGGGGAGCTGTTTTTT
TRBV7-3	TRBJ2-1	.	TRBD2	CASNPGGANNEQFF	TGTGCCAGCAACCCCGGGGGGGCCAACAATGAGCAGTTCTTC
TRBV20-1	TRBJ2-1	.	TRBD2	CSAIGTRGQFF	TGCAGTGCGATTGGGACTAGAGGGCAGTTCTTC
TRBV4-3	TRBJ1-4	few	.	CASSQGGNLNPEKLFF	TGCGCCAGCAGCCAAGGGGGGAACCTAAACCCTGAAAAACTGTTTTTT
TRBV11-3	TRBJ2-1	.	TRBD1	CASSLKTGVEQFF	TGTGCCAGCAGCTTAAAAACAGGGGTTGAGCAGTTCTTC
TRBV5-1	TRBJ1-5	.	TRBD1	CASSLGDREGQPQHF	TGCGCCAGCAGCTTGGGAGACAGGGAAGGTCAGCCCCAGCATTTT
TRBV5-6	TRBJ2-2	.	.	CASSLVGPGELFF	TGTGCCAGCAGCTTGGTTGGACCCGGGGAGCTGTTTTTT
TRBV28	TRBJ1-2	.	.	CASRAIRTDWRGYTF	TGTGCCAGCAGGGCGATTCGGACAGATTGGCGTGGCTACACCTTC
TRBV12-3/TRBV12-4	TRBJ2-1	.	.	CASSLGNEQFF	TGTGCCAGCAGTTTAGGGAATGAGCAGTTCTTC
TRBV19	TRBJ1-1	.	.	CASSIGFGRLNTEAFF	TGTGCCAGTAGTATAGGATTCGGCAGACTGAACACTGAAGCTTTCTTT
TRBV4-1	TRBJ1-5	.	.	CASSQEPENQPQHF	TGCGCCAGCAGCCAAGAACCGGAAAATCAGCCCCAGCATTTT
TRBV29-1	TRBJ1-1	.	TRBD1	CSVIRGFDTEAFF	TGCAGCGTTATCAGGGGGTTCGATACTGAAGCTTTCTTT
TRBV2	TRBJ1-2	.	.	CASSEGANRNGYTF	TGTGCCAGCAGTGAAGGGGCAAACCGGAATGGCTACACCTTC
TRBV7-2	TRBJ2-7	.	.	CASSLLRGGSLLSSYEQYF	TGTGCCAGCAGCTTGCTGAGGGGGGGCTCACTATTGAGCTCCTACGAGCAGTACTTC
TRBV30	TRBJ1-5	.	.	CAWSGTSNQPQHF	TGTGCCTGGAGTGGCACAAGCAATCAGCCCCAGCATTTT
TRBV7-8	TRBJ1-3	.	.	CASSPRLGSSGNTIYF	TGTGCCAGCAGCCCAAGGTTGGGGTCCAGTGGAAACACCATATATTTT
TRBV27	TRBJ2-7	.	.	CASRYEGSYEQYF	TGTGCCAGCAGATACGAGGGGTCCTACGAGCAGTACTTC
TRBV4-2	TRBJ2-1	.	TRBD2	CASSQAGGPRDNEQFF	TGTGCCAGCAGCCAAGCGGGAGGGCCTAGGGACAATGAGCAGTTCTTC
TRBV9	TRBJ2-2	.	TRBD2	CASSVGGRPNTGELFF	TGTGCCAGCAGCGTAGGCGGGAGGCCGAACACCGGGGAGCTGTTTTTT
TRBV7-3	TRBJ1-2	.	TRBD1	CASSPEGQGNYGYTF	TGTGCCAGCAGCCCCGAGGGACAGGGGAACTATGGCTACACCTTC
TRBV7-2	TRBJ1-2	once	.	CASRAGSQSYGYTF	TGTGCCAGCAGAGCGGGGAGTCAGAGCTATGGCTACACCTTC
TRBV3-1/TRBV3-2	TRBJ1-1	.	.	CASSQRGVNTEAFF	TGTGCCAGCAGCCAGAGGGGGGTGAACACTGAAGCTTTCTTT
TRBV28	TRBJ1-1	.	.	CASSSATGMNTEAFF	TGTGCCAGCAGTTCCGCGACAGGTATGAACACTGAAGCTTTCTTT
TRBV7-3	TRBJ2-5	.	.	CASSLSREETQYF	TGTGCCAGCAGCTTAAGTAGGGAAGAGACCCAGTACTTC
TRBV29-1	TRBJ1-5	.	.	CSVGGLNQPQHF	TGCAGCGTTGGGGGGCTTAATCAGCCCCAGCATTTT
TRBV29-1	TRBJ2-7	.	.	CSVEDRGAPPTSYEQYF	TGCAGCGTTGAAGATCGGGGGGCCCCCCCCACCTCCTACGAGCAGTACTTC
TRBV7-8	TRBJ2-7	.	TRBD2	CASSSPGTSGAYEQYF	TGTGCCAGCAGCTCCCCCGGGACTAGCGGAGCCTACGAGCAGTACTTC
TRBV11-2	TRBJ2-7	once	.	CASSPQDQADYEQYF	TGTGCCAGCAGTCCTCAGGACCAGGCGGATTACGAGCAGTACTTC
TRBV5-1	TRBJ2-1	.	.	CASTRLGLGPIEQFF	TGCGCCAGCACACGTCTGGGGCTAGGACCCATCGAGCAGTTCTTC
TRBV13	TRBJ2-7	.	.	CASTRLSDEQYF	TGTGCCAGCACCAGGTTGTCGGACGAGCAGTACTTC
TRBV6-5	TRBJ2-1	.	.	CASSYGSPSSYNEQFF	TGTGCCAGCAGTTACGGCTCACCTAGCTCCTACAATGAGCAGTTCTTC
TRBV3-1/TRBV3-2	TRBJ1-3	.	.	CASSQNTGAGNTIYF	TGTGCCAGCAGCCAGAATACCGGGGCTGGAAACACCATATATTTT
TRBV7-9	TRBJ2-4	.	TRBD2	CASSLGGAPLAGTKNIQYF	TGTGCCAGCAGCTTAGGGGGGGCCCCTCTAGCGGGAACCAAAAACATTCAGTACTTC
TRBV19	TRBJ1-6	once	.	CASSIVSGAYNSPLHF	TGTGCCAGTAGTATAGTGTCAGGGGCCTATAATTCACCCCTCCACTTT
TRBV19	TRBJ2-1	.	.	CASSISGETYNEQFF	TGTGCCAGTAGTATATCCGGGGAGACCTACAATGAGCAGTTCTTC
TRBV7-8	TRBJ1-2	.	TRBD1	CASSESGGNYGYTF	TGTGCCAGCAGCGAATCAGGGGGTAACTATGGCTACACCTTC
TRBV10-1	TRBJ1-5	few	.	CASSYGSEATRDFYQHF	TGCGCCAGCAGTTACGGGAGTGAGGCAACCCGGGACTTTTACCAGCATTTT
TRBV6-5	TRBJ2-3	.	.	CASSYSGEATDTQYF	TGTGCCAGCAGTTACTCGGGGGAAGCCACAGATACGCAGTATTTT
TRBV7-8	TRBJ1-3	.	.	CASSLASKSGNTIYF	TGTGCCAGCAGCTTAGCATCTAAGTCTGGAAACACCATATATTTT
TRBV11-3	TRBJ2-3	.	.	CASSLDSPTDTQYF	TGTGCCAGCAGCTTAGATAGCCCCACAGATACGCAGTATTTT
TRBV25-1	TRBJ1-2	.	.	CASREVGRAGGYTF	TGTGCCAGCAGGGAAGTCGGGAGGGCTGGCGGCTACACCTTC
TRBV19	TRBJ1-5	.	.	CASSRTDQPQHF	TGTGCCAGTAGTCGTACAGATCAGCCCCAGCATTTT
TRBV7-3	TRBJ2-1	.	.	CASSLRQAGPSYNEQFF	TGTGCCAGCAGCTTAAGGCAAGCGGGCCCCTCCTACAATGAGCAGTTCTTC
TRBV9	TRBJ1-1	once	.	CASSPSGGLGTEAFF	TGTGCCAGCAGCCCCTCGGGGGGCCTGGGGACTGAAGCTTTCTTT
TRBV6-6	TRBJ1-5	.	TRBD1	CASRSPGGEGGQPQHF	TGTGCCAGCAGGTCACCAGGGGGTGAGGGGGGTCAGCCCCAGCATTTT